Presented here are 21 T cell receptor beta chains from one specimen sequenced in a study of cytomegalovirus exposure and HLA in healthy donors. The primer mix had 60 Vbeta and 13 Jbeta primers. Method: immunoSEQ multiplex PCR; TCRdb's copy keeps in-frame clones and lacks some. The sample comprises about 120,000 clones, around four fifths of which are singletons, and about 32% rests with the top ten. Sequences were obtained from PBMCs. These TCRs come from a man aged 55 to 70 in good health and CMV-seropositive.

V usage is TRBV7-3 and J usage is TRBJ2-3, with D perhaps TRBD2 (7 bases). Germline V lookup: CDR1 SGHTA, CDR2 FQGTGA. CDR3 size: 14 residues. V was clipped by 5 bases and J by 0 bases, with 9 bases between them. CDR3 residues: CASSRGASTDTQYF. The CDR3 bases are TGTGCCAGCAGCCGGGGGGCAAGCACAGATACGCAGTATTTT. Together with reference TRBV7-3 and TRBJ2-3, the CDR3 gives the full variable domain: GAGVSQTPSNKVTEKGKYVELRCDPISGHTALYWYRQSLGQGPEFLIYFQGTGAADDSGLPNDRFFAVRPEGSVSTLKIQRTERGDSAVYLCASSRGASTDTQYFGPGTRLTVL.

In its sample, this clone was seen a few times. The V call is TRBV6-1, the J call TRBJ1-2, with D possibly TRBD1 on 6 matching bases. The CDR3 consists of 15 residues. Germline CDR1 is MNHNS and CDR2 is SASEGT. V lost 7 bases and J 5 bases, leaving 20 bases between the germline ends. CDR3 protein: CASTVRLGAFYGYTF. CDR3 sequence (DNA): TGTGCCAGCACGGTTCGTCTGGGGGCGTTTTATGGCTACACCTTC.

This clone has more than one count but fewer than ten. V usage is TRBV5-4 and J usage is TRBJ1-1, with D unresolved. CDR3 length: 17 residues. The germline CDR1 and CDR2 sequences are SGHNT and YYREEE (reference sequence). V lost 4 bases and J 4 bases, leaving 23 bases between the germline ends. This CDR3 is CASSPRGGGSHPTEAFF. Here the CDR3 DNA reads TGTGCCAGCAGCCCGAGAGGAGGCGGCTCACACCCCACTGAAGCTTTCTTT.

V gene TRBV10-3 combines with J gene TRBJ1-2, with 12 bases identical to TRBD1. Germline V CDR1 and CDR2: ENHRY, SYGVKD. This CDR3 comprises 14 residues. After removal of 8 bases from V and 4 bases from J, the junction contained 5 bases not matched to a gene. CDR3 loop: CAISGTGGRYGYTF. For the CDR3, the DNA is TGTGCCATCTCCGGGACAGGGGGCCGCTATGGCTACACCTTC.

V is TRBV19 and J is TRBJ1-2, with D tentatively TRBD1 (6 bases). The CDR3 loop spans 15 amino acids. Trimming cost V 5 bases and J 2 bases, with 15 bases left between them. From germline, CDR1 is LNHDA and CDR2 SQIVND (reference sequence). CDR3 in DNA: TGTGCCAGTAGTCCGCGGGGGGCCAGGAACTATGGCTACACCTTC. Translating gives CASSPRGARNYGYTF. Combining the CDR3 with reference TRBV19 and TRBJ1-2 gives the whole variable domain DGGITQSPKYLFRKEGQNVTLSCEQNLNHDAMYWYRQDPGQGLRLIYYSQIVNDFQKGDIAEGYSVSREKKESFPLTVTSAQKNPTAFYLCASSPRGARNYGYTFGSGTRLTVV.

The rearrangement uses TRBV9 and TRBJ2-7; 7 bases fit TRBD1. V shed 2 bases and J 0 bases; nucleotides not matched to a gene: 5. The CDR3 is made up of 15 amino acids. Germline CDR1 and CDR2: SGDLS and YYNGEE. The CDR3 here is CASSVSPGGSYEQYF. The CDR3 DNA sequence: TGTGCCAGCAGCGTCTCGCCAGGGGGCTCCTACGAGCAGTACTTC.

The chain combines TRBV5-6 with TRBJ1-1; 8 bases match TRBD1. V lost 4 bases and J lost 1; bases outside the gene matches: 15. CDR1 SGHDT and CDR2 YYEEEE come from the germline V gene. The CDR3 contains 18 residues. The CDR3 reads CASSRTQGAVLGNTEAFF. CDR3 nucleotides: TGTGCCAGCAGCCGGACCCAGGGGGCGGTTTTAGGGAACACTGAAGCTTTCTTT.

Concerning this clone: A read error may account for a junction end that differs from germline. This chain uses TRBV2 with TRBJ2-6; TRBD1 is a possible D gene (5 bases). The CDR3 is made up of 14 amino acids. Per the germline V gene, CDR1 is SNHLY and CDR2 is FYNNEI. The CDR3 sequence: CASRGVAGANGLTF. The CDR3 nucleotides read TGTGCCAGCAGGGGCGTAGCTGGGGCCAACGGCCTGACTTTC.

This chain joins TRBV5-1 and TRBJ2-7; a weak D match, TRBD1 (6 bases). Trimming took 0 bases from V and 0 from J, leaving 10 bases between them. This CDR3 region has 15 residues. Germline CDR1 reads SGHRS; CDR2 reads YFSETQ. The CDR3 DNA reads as TGCGCCAGCAGCTTGGTGACAGGTTCCTCCTACGAGCAGTACTTC. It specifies CASSLVTGSSYEQYF.

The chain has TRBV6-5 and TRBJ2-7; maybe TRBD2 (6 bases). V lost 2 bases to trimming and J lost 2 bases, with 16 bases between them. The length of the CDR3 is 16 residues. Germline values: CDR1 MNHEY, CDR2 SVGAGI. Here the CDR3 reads CASSYGLAANPYEQYF. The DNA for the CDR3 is TGTGCCAGCAGTTACGGGTTAGCGGCAAACCCCTACGAGCAGTACTTC.

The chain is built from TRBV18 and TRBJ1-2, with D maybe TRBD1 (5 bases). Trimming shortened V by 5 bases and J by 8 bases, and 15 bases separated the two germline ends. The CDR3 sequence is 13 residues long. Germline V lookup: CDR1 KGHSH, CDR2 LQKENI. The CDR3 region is CASSTDSAMGYTF. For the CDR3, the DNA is TGTGCCAGCTCAACCGACAGCGCTATGGGCTACACCTTC.

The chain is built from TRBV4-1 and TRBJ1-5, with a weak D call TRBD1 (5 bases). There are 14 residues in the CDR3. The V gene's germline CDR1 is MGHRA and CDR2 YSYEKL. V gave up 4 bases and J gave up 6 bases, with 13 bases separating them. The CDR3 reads CASSLGGWGQPQHF. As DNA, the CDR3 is TGCGCCAGCAGCCTCGGGGGTTGGGGTCAGCCCCAGCATTTT.

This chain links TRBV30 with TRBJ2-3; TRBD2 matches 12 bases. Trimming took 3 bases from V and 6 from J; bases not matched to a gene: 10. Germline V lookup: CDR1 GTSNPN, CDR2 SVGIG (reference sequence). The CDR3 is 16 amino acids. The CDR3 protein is CAWRKRTSGVVDTQYF. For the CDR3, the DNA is TGTGCCTGGAGAAAAAGGACTAGCGGGGTTGTGGATACGCAGTATTTT.

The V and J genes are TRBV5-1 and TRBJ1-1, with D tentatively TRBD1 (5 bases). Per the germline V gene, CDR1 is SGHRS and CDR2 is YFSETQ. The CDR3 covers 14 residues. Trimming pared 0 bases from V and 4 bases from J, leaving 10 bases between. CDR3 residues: CASSLDGGSTEAFF. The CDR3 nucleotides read TGCGCCAGCAGCTTGGATGGGGGGAGCACTGAAGCTTTCTTT.

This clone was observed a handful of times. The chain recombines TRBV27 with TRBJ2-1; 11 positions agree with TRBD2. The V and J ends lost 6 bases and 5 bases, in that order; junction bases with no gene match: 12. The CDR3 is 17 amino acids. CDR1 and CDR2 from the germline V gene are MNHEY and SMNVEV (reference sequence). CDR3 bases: TGTGCCAGCAGCTTAGATTTAGCGGGAGGGCCCAACAATGAGCAGTTCTTC. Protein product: CASSLDLAGGPNNEQFF.

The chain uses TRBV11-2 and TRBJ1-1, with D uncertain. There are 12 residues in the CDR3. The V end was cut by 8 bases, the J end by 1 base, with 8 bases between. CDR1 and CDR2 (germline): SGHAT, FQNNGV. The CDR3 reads CASEVPNTEAFF. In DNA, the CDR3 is TGTGCCAGCGAGGTCCCGAACACTGAAGCTTTCTTT. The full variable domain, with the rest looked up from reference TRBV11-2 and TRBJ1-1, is EAGVAQSPRYKIIEKRQSVAFWCNPISGHATLYWYQQILGQGPKLLIQFQNNGVVDDSQLPKDRFSAERLKGVDSTLKIQPAKLEDSAVYLCASEVPNTEAFFGQGTRLTVV.

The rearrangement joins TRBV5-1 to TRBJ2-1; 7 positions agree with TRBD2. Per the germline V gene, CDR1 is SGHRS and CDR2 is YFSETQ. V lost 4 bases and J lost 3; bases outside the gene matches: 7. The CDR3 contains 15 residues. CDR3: CASSQAGGGYNEQFF. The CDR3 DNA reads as TGCGCCAGCAGCCAAGCCGGCGGGGGCTACAATGAGCAGTTCTTC.

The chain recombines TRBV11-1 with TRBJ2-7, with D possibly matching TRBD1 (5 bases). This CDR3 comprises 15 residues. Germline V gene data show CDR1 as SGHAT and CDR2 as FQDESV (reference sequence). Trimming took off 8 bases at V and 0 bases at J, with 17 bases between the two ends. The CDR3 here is CASGRGPGSSYEQYF. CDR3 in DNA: TGTGCCAGCGGCCGCGGTCCAGGGTCCTCCTACGAGCAGTACTTC.

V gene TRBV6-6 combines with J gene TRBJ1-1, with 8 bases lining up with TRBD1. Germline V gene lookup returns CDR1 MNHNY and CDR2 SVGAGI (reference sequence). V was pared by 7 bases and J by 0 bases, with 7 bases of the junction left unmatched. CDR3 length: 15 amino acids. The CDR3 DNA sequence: TGTGCCAGCACCACAGGGGGAGGCGTGAACACTGAAGCTTTCTTT. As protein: CASTTGGGVNTEAFF.

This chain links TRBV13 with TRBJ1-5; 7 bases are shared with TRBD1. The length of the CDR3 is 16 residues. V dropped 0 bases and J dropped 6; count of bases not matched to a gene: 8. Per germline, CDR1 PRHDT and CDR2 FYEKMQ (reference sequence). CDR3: CASSLGPQEGAQPQHF. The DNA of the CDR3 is TGTGCCAGCAGCTTAGGTCCGCAGGAGGGGGCTCAGCCCCAGCATTTT. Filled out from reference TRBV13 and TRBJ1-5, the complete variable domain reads AAGVIQSPRHLIKEKRETATLKCYPIPRHDTVYWYQQGPGQDPQFLISFYEKMQSDKGSIPDRFSAQQFSDYHSELNMSSLELGDSALYFCASSLGPQEGAQPQHFGDGTRLSIL.

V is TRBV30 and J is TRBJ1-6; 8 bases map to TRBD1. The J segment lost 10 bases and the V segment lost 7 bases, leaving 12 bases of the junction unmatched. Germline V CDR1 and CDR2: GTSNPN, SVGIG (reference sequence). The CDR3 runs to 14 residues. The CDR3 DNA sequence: TGTGCCTCAAAAGGCAGGGGGCGAGGGTCACCCCTCCACTTT. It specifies CASKGRGRGSPLHF.